These 8 T cell receptor beta chains were sequenced from one sample in a study of cytomegalovirus exposure and HLA in healthy donors. Produced via immunoSEQ multiplex PCR; TCRdb's table is partial and in-frame only. The repertoire holds 180,000 or so clones, with roughly nine tenths as singletons. Sequencing was done on a sample of PBMCs. These receptors originate from a man in his thirties or forties in good health and CMV-seropositive.

V usage is TRBV7-3 and J usage is TRBJ2-3; 10 bases match TRBD1. V was pared by 6 bases and J by 4 bases, with 7 bases of the junction left unmatched. CDR1 is SGHTA and CDR2 is FQGTGA in the germline V gene. The CDR3 spans 15 residues. CDR3 coding DNA: TGTGCCAGCAGAACGACAGGGGGCGCATCAGATACGCAGTATTTT. Its protein product is CASRTTGGASDTQYF.

The V and J genes are TRBV4-3 and TRBJ2-7; possible D gene TRBD1, 5 bases. The CDR3 contains 13 residues. Germline CDR1 LGHNA, CDR2 YSLEER. The V end was cut by 3 bases, the J end by 0 bases, with 6 bases between. The CDR3 is CASSQGLSYEQYF. Here the CDR3 DNA reads TGCGCCAGCAGCCAGGGGCTCTCCTACGAGCAGTACTTC.

This sequence joins TRBV2 and TRBJ2-5; perhaps TRBD2 as D (5 bases). From germline, CDR1 is SNHLY and CDR2 FYNNEI. V was pared by 6 bases and J by 4 bases, with 15 bases between. The CDR3 spans 14 residues. The CDR3: CASSHPRGRETQYF. CDR3 nucleotides: TGTGCCAGCAGCCACCCCCGAGGGAGAGAGACCCAGTACTTC.

This clone was seen only a few times. The V and J genes are TRBV6-5 and TRBJ1-1; D remains ambiguous. Between the trimmed V and J ends, which lost 2 bases and 3 bases, there was a span of 10 bases. Germline CDR1 reads MNHEY; CDR2 reads SVGAGI. This CDR3 has 14 amino acids. CDR3: CASSYGKGHTEAFF. CDR3 nucleotide sequence: TGTGCCAGCAGTTACGGGAAAGGACACACTGAAGCTTTCTTT.

This clone has only a few counts. The chain has TRBV7-9 and TRBJ2-7; D unclear. The V gene lost 3 bases and the J gene lost 4 bases, with 4 bases spanning the gap. CDR3 length: 11 amino acids. CDR1 and CDR2 (germline): SEHNR, FQNEAQ (reference sequence). The CDR3 DNA sequence: TGTGCCAGCAGCTTGAGTTACGAGCAGTACTTC. Protein sequence: CASSLSYEQYF. The full variable domain, completed using reference TRBV7-9 and TRBJ2-7, is DTGVSQNPRHKITKRGQNVTFRCDPISEHNRLYWYRQTLGQGPEFLTYFQNEAQLEKSRLLSDRFSAERPKGSFSTLEIQRTEQGDSAMYLCASSLSYEQYFGPGTRLTVT.

The genes are TRBV4-3 and TRBJ2-7; the match to TRBD1 covers 8 bases. V shed 2 bases and J 3 bases; nucleotides not matched to a gene: 6. The CDR3 sequence is 15 residues long. Germline V gene sequence: CDR1 LGHNA, CDR2 YSLEER. In DNA form, the CDR3 reads TGCGCCAGCAGCCAAACCCCCGACAGGGGCTACGAGCAGTACTTC. Protein product: CASSQTPDRGYEQYF.

The chain is built from TRBV29-1 and TRBJ2-7, with D perhaps TRBD1 or TRBD2 (6 bases each). Germline V lookup: CDR1 SQVTM, CDR2 ANQGSEA. V lost 7 bases and J 5 bases, leaving 21 bases between the germline ends. The CDR3 sequence is 14 residues long. The CDR3 protein is CSALTGGSRHEQYF. The CDR3 nucleotides read TGCAGCGCATTGACAGGAGGGTCTCGGCACGAGCAGTACTTC.

V usage is TRBV6-1 and J usage is TRBJ2-1; a weak D match, TRBD1 (6 bases). Germline V gene sequence: CDR1 MNHNS, CDR2 SASEGT. The CDR3 sequence is 14 residues long. Trimming stripped 10 bases from V and 2 bases from J, with 15 bases between. CDR3 nucleotides: TGTGCCATCAAGAAACAGGGTACCTACAATGAGCAGTTCTTC. Amino acids: CAIKKQGTYNEQFF.